The 10 T cell receptor beta chains below come from one sample, sequenced in a study of OX40 agonist ivuxolimab in advanced cancers. Generated by immunoSEQ multiplex PCR, the TCRdb table keeps only in-frame clones and is missing some. The table records around 79,000 clones, 80% to 90% of them present only once. Sequencing used CD4+ or CD8+ T cells sorted from blood, obtained in a trial of the OX40 agonist ivuxolimab. The receptors derive from an adult with an advanced solid tumor such as melanoma, head and neck, liver or kidney cancer.

This clone was observed a single time. The gene calls are TRBV5-1 and TRBJ2-2, with TRBD2 matching 7 bases. The CDR3 loop spans 16 amino acids. Germline lookup yields CDR1 SGHRS and CDR2 YFSETQ. J was trimmed by 1 base and V by 4 bases; bases with no gene match: 7. CDR3 DNA: TGCGCCAGCAGCCCCACCCCTAGCGGGAACACCGGGGAGCTGTTTTTT. Translated, it gives CASSPTPSGNTGELFF.

J is TRBJ2-7 and V is TRBV11-2; 8 positions match TRBD1. The germline V gene has CDR1 SGHAT and CDR2 FQNNGV. This CDR3 spans 16 amino acids. V lost 5 bases and J lost 1; bases outside the gene matches: 10. CDR3 DNA sequence: TGTGCCAGCAGCCCCGTGACAGGGGATTTTTCCTACGAGCAGTACTTC. Translated, it gives CASSPVTGDFSYEQYF.

There are a few counts of this clone. The chain combines TRBV5-4 with TRBJ2-7, with D hard to call. Germline CDR1 SGHNT, CDR2 YYREEE (reference sequence). The CDR3 spans 15 residues. The germline V and J ends were trimmed by 5 bases and 0 bases, with 15 bases remaining between them. CDR3 sequence (DNA): TGTGCCAGCAGGCCCGACTTGGCAACCTCCTACGAGCAGTACTTC. Amino acid sequence: CASRPDLATSYEQYF.

The gene calls are TRBV7-6 and TRBJ2-1; 8 nucleotides match TRBD2. The CDR3 length is 13 residues. The J segment lost 9 bases and the V segment lost 5 bases, leaving 6 bases of the junction unmatched. Germline-derived CDR1 and CDR2 are SGHVS and FNYEAQ. This CDR3 is CASSRTSTGEQFF. In DNA, the CDR3 is TGTGCCAGCAGCCGGACTAGCACCGGTGAGCAGTTCTTC.

The rearrangement links TRBV1 to TRBJ1-2; the table's D call of TRBD1 was not tested on the DNA. TRBV1 is recorded as a pseudogene. The CDR3 runs to 14 residues. This chain's CDR3 is CTSSQVRQGYGYTF. As DNA, the CDR3 is TGCACCAGCAGCCAAGTTAGACAGGGCTATGGCTACACCTTC.

This chain joins TRBV7-8 and TRBJ2-2, with 7 bases aligning to TRBD1. Germline CDR1 SGHVS, CDR2 FQNEAQ. Trimming at V came to 5 bases and at J to 4 bases, leaving 7 bases not matched to a gene. The CDR3 runs to 15 residues. The CDR3 loop is CASSPRQGATGELFF. The CDR3 region has the DNA TGTGCCAGCAGCCCCCGACAGGGAGCCACCGGGGAGCTGTTTTTT.

The rearrangement links TRBV4-1 to TRBJ1-5; perhaps TRBD1 as D (5 bases). Trimming cost V 1 base and J 4 bases, with 11 bases left between them. CDR1 and CDR2 from the germline V gene are MGHRA and YSYEKL. The CDR3 runs to 15 residues. The CDR3 spells CASSQGGHLNQPQHF. The CDR3 DNA sequence: TGCGCCAGCAGCCAAGGAGGACATCTAAATCAGCCCCAGCATTTT.

The chain combines TRBV9 with TRBJ1-1; D is unclear. The germline gives CDR1 SGDLS, CDR2 YYNGEE. The CDR3 runs 13 residues. Trimming left V 4 bases short and J 0 bases short, with 7 bases between. Written as DNA, the CDR3 is TGTGCCAGCAGCACTCAGGTGAACACTGAAGCTTTCTTT. The encoded protein is CASSTQVNTEAFF.

The chain combines TRBV20-1 with TRBJ2-5; unclear D gene. Germline-derived CDR1 and CDR2 are DFQATT and SNEGSKA (reference sequence). The CDR3 runs 11 residues. The V and J ends lost 6 bases and 4 bases respectively, with 9 bases between them. The CDR3 DNA reads TGCAGTGCCCTAAGACTAGAGACCCAGTACTTC. This codes for CSALRLETQYF.

The gene calls are TRBV5-5 and TRBJ1-4, with no clear D. Germline-derived CDR1 and CDR2 are SGHKS and YYEKEE (reference sequence). The CDR3 is made up of 16 amino acids. Between the trimmed V and J ends, which lost 3 bases and 0 bases, there was a span of 12 bases. In DNA form, the CDR3 reads TGTGCCAGCAGCTATTCAGGTGTTGCAACTAATGAAAAACTGTTTTTT. It encodes CASSYSGVATNEKLFF.